This is a list of T cell receptor beta chains from one sample in a study of PD-L1 blockade in urothelial cancer. Assay used: immunoSEQ multiplex PCR; TCRdb lists only in-frame clones, some missing. The sample records some 120,000 clones, about 84% being singletons. Sequences were derived from PBMCs, sampled around atezolizumab (anti-PD-L1) treatment. The source of these receptors is a man aged 50 to 60 with urothelial cancer. The CDR3 runs from the conserved cysteine through the conserved F or W. The order of the fields is CDR3 protein, CDR3 DNA, clone size, V gene, J gene, D gene. D genes are given only for firm matches. Clone size is given for some rows only: seen once, a few or many times, or a class if the clone is expanded.

CASSRPGLPVTDTQYF,TGCGCCAGCAGCAGACCGGGACTTCCCGTCACAGATACGCAGTATTTT,-,TRBV4-1,TRBJ2-3,-
CASSDPSGKNGELFF,TGTGCCAGCAGTGATCCTAGCGGGAAGAACGGGGAGCTGTTTTTT,-,TRBV2,TRBJ2-2,TRBD2
CASLIAGQGAYEAFF,TGTGCCAGTTTAATAGCGGGACAGGGGGCCTACGAAGCTTTCTTT,-,TRBV6-1,TRBJ1-1,TRBD1
CASEHGRRGTQYF,TGTGCCAGCGAGCATGGAAGGCGGGGGACCCAGTACTTC,-,TRBV21-1,TRBJ2-5,-
CASSRDPFYEQYF,TGTGCCAGCAGCCGGGATCCCTTTTACGAGCAGTACTTC,-,TRBV6-4,TRBJ2-7,-
CASRPRQSRRYTGELFF,TGTGCCAGCAGACCTCGCCAGTCGAGGAGATACACCGGGGAGCTGTTTTTT,once,TRBV27,TRBJ2-2,-
CASSGFREKSYNEQFF,TGTGCCAGCAGCGGATTTCGGGAGAAGTCCTACAATGAGCAGTTCTTC,-,TRBV9,TRBJ2-1,-
CASSEGGAQPQHF,TGCGCCAGCAGTGAGGGGGGGGCTCAGCCCCAGCATTTT,-,TRBV10-1,TRBJ1-5,-
CASSFTGTGAYEQYF,TGTGCCAGCAGTTTCACCGGGACAGGGGCCTACGAGCAGTACTTC,-,TRBV27,TRBJ2-7,TRBD1
CASRYRENTEAFF,TGTGCCAGCCGATACAGGGAGAACACTGAAGCTTTCTTT,-,TRBV27,TRBJ1-1,-
CASSFVGRETQYF,TGTGCCAGCAGCTTTGTGGGCCGTGAGACCCAGTACTTC,-,TRBV5-6,TRBJ2-5,-
CASSQASLAGPGFLDEQFF,TGTGCCAGCAGCCAAGCGAGTCTAGCGGGACCGGGATTTTTAGATGAGCAGTTCTTC,-,TRBV14,TRBJ2-1,TRBD2
CAWSATGDGYTF,TGTGCCTGGAGCGCGACAGGTGACGGCTACACCTTC,-,TRBV30,TRBJ1-2,-
CASSFHAGPTYEQYF,TGTGCCAGCAGCTTCCATGCAGGGCCAACCTACGAGCAGTACTTC,-,TRBV11-1,TRBJ2-7,-
CASSEVGMNTEAFF,TGTGCCAGCAGTGAAGTCGGGATGAACACTGAAGCTTTCTTT,-,TRBV2,TRBJ1-1,-
CASSGLSANTEAFF,TGTGCCAGCAGCGGTCTCAGTGCGAACACTGAAGCTTTCTTT,-,TRBV5-6,TRBJ1-1,-
CASINPGFREAFF,TGTGCCAGCATTAACCCCGGTTTTCGTGAAGCTTTCTTT,-,TRBV7-8,TRBJ1-1,-
CASSLHQGTYNEQFF,TGTGCCAGCAGCTTACACCAGGGGACCTACAATGAGCAGTTCTTC,-,TRBV7-6,TRBJ2-1,-
CASSLGPEDTDTQYF,TGTGCCAGCAGCTTAGGGCCGGAGGACACAGATACGCAGTATTTT,once,TRBV7-6,TRBJ2-3,-
CASIFAGTGVPFF,TGTGCCAGCATATTCGCCGGGACAGGGGTTCCGTTCTTC,-,TRBV25-1,TRBJ2-1,TRBD1
CASSLLAESTDTQYF,TGTGCCAGCTCATTACTAGCGGAAAGCACAGATACGCAGTATTTT,-,TRBV18,TRBJ2-3,TRBD2
CASSLVYGMGPEAFF,TGTGCCAGCAGCTTGGTTTATGGGATGGGGCCTGAAGCTTTCTTT,-,TRBV5-6,TRBJ1-1,-
CATSRSTGDEKLFF,TGTGCCACCAGCAGATCGACAGGGGACGAAAAACTGTTTTTT,-,TRBV15,TRBJ1-4,TRBD1
CASSDLRDTNYGYTF,TGTGCCAGCAGTGACCTCCGGGACACAAACTATGGCTACACCTTC,-,TRBV6-1,TRBJ1-2,-
CASSPTAYEQYF,TGTGCCAGCAGCCCTACAGCCTACGAGCAGTACTTC,-,TRBV7-6,TRBJ2-7,-
CASSGNQGSNAYTF,TGTGCCAGCAGTGGCAACCAGGGGTCAAATGCCTACACCTTC,-,TRBV6-5,TRBJ1-2,-
CASSALAGGDGELFF,TGTGCCAGCAGCGCCCTAGCGGGAGGTGACGGGGAGCTGTTTTTT,-,TRBV7-9,TRBJ2-2,TRBD2
CASSLSALSGYEQYF,TGTGCCAGCAGTTTATCTGCTCTATCGGGGTACGAGCAGTACTTC,few,TRBV27,TRBJ2-7,-
CASSEGRGLETQYF,TGTGCCAGCAGTGAAGGGCGGGGGCTGGAGACCCAGTACTTC,-,TRBV6-1,TRBJ2-5,-
CASRRGGGETQYF,TGTGCCAGCAGACGCGGAGGTGGAGAGACCCAGTACTTC,once,TRBV28,TRBJ2-5,-
CSARLAREQYF,TGCAGTGCTAGACTAGCTCGGGAGCAGTACTTC,-,TRBV20-1,TRBJ2-7,-
CASSPRQNPGPLHF,TGTGCCAGCTCACCTCGACAGAACCCGGGCCCCCTCCACTTT,-,TRBV18,TRBJ1-6,-
CASRSGRGTDTQYF,TGTGCCAGCAGGAGCGGGAGAGGCACAGATACGCAGTATTTT,-,TRBV7-9,TRBJ2-3,TRBD2
CASSAGGGQFIYGYTF,TGTGCCAGCAGCGCGGGCGGCGGGCAGTTTATCTATGGCTACACCTTC,-,TRBV11-3,TRBJ1-2,-
CASSGRAFSGANVLTF,TGTGCCAGCAGCGGACGAGCGTTCTCTGGGGCCAACGTCCTGACTTTC,-,TRBV9,TRBJ2-6,-
CASSPGTRGGYTF,TGTGCCAGCAGCCCGGGGACACGTGGAGGCTACACCTTC,-,TRBV7-8,TRBJ1-2,-
CASSYLGGPEYEQYF,TGTGCCAGCAGTTACTTAGGAGGGCCAGAGTACGAGCAGTACTTC,-,TRBV6-5,TRBJ2-7,-
CASSIGTSGAGTGELFF,TGTGCCAGCAGCATCGGGACTAGCGGAGCGGGGACCGGGGAGCTGTTTTTT,-,TRBV5-6,TRBJ2-2,TRBD2
CASSLDLTGGTEAFF,TGTGCCAGCAGCTTAGACCTGACAGGGGGCACTGAAGCTTTCTTT,few,TRBV7-9,TRBJ1-1,TRBD1
CASSFGGTVQETQYF,TGTGCCAGCAGCTTCGGGGGAACGGTTCAAGAGACCCAGTACTTC,-,TRBV7-2,TRBJ2-5,-
CASNLSPGQGQNGYTF,TGTGCCAGCAACCTGTCCCCGGGACAGGGACAGAATGGCTACACCTTC,-,TRBV4-2,TRBJ1-2,TRBD1
CASLKPGTSSDTQYF,TGTGCCAGCCTAAAGCCGGGGACTAGTTCCGATACGCAGTATTTT,-,TRBV28,TRBJ2-3,TRBD2
CASSSPGQGVYEQYF,TGCGCCAGCAGCTCGCCGGGACAGGGGGTCTACGAGCAGTACTTC,once,TRBV5-1,TRBJ2-7,TRBD1
CASSIPGTGKNIQYF,TGTGCCAGTAGTATACCAGGGACAGGGAAAAACATTCAGTACTTC,-,TRBV19,TRBJ2-4,TRBD1